The source of this TCR beta chain is a study of blood T cell repertoires in COVID-19. Whole-study context: There were acute and convalescent COVID-19 samples, and they came from the United States, Italy and Spain. T cells, B-cell-depleted T cells, or PBMCs supplied cDNA or gDNA.

In germline, CDR1 is LGHNA, CDR2 YNFKEQ. The CDR3 covers 17 residues. The V gene lost 0 bases and the J gene lost 0 bases, with 12 bases spanning the gap. TCRdb's table, derived via immunoSEQ multiplex PCR, lists solely in-frame clones and lacks some. This sample has approximately 150,000 clones, with about 80% found just once. Sequenced material: peripheral blood. This sequence originates from a woman older than 75 with acute or convalescent COVID-19. The chain joins TRBV4-2 to TRBJ2-1, with D perhaps TRBD2 (6 bases). The CDR3 nucleotides are TGTGCCAGCAGCCAAGATTTTTCCGGGAGCTCCTACAATGAGCAGTTCTTC. Its translation is CASSQDFSGSSYNEQFF.